The 9 T cell receptor beta chains below all came from one sample that was sequenced in a study of control samples from healthy donors and cancer patients. Profiled with immunoSEQ multiplex PCR; TCRdb holds only in-frame clones, not every one. The table lists more than 85,000 clones, roughly nine tenths of them singletons. Sequencing input: blood. These receptors originate from a woman under 30 in good health.

The CDR3 spells CARSALARTYHTGELFF. The CDR3 nucleotides read TGTGCCAGAAGCGCCTTGGCGCGGACTTATCACACCGGGGAGCTGTTTTTT. The chain is built from TRBV5-3 and TRBJ2-2, with D possibly being TRBD2 (5 bases). TRBV5-3 is classed as an ORF, of uncertain function. The CDR3 has 17 amino acids. The ends were cut back, 4 bases at V and 3 bases at J, with 19 bases in the middle.

This chain connects TRBV21-1 to TRBJ1-5; the table calls TRBD1, which could not be checked here. TRBV21-1 is reported as a pseudogene. The CDR3 is 17 amino acids. The CDR3 here is CASSKGSGQDCNQPQHF. The CDR3 bases are TGTGCCAGCAGCAAAGGATCCGGACAGGACTGTAATCAGCCCCAGCATTTT.

The rearrangement uses TRBV7-9 and TRBJ1-1; 8 bases are shared with TRBD1. CDR3 length: 16 amino acids. Germline CDR1 is SEHNR and CDR2 is FQNEAQ (reference sequence). Trimming cost V 4 bases and J 6 bases; bases outside gene matches: 13. In nucleotides, the CDR3 is TGTGCCAGCAGCTCTATTACAGGGGGGTCGAAATCTGAAGCTTTCTTT. It specifies CASSSITGGSKSEAFF.

The rearrangement uses TRBV27 and TRBJ1-5, with a possible D match to TRBD1 (5 bases). CDR1 and CDR2 (germline): MNHEY, SMNVEV (reference sequence). This CDR3 is built from 14 residues. V gave up 6 bases and J gave up 3 bases, with 12 bases separating them. The CDR3: CASRPSGYNQPQHF. CDR3 bases: TGTGCCAGCAGACCCTCAGGGTACAATCAGCCCCAGCATTTT.

The V and J genes are TRBV11-1 and TRBJ1-1, with 9 bases identical to TRBD1. The V gene's germline CDR1 is SGHAT and CDR2 FQDESV (reference sequence). This CDR3 contains 13 residues. V gave up 5 bases and J gave up 5 bases; unmatched junction bases: 3. DNA for the CDR3: TGTGCCAGCAGCCGTGGACAGGGGACTGAAGCTTTCTTT. It specifies CASSRGQGTEAFF.

Regarding this clone: Other nucleotide sequences from this sample produce the same CDR3. The rearrangement links TRBV7-9 to TRBJ1-1; D perhaps matches TRBD1 (5 bases). The CDR3 sequence is 16 residues long. The germline CDR1 and CDR2 sequences are SEHNR and FQNEAQ (reference sequence). Trimming stripped 7 bases from V and 2 bases from J, with 20 bases between. The CDR3 here is CASTPKGQGPNTEAFF. For the CDR3, the DNA is TGTGCCAGCACCCCGAAGGGGCAGGGACCCAACACTGAAGCTTTCTTT.

This chain uses TRBV3-1 (or the pseudogene TRBV3-2) with TRBJ1-2, with 7 bases identical to TRBD1. The CDR3 runs to 14 residues. CDR1 and CDR2 from the germline V gene are LGHDT and YNNKEL (reference sequence). Unmatched junction bases numbered 11, after V lost 5 bases and J lost 8 bases. The CDR3 DNA reads TGTGCCAGCAGCGCCTCCGGGACAGCTAGAGGCTACACCTTC. This translates into CASSASGTARGYTF.

In its sample, this clone was seen a few times. The chain couples TRBV6-5 to TRBJ2-1, with 8 bases aligning to TRBD2. Germline V gene sequence: CDR1 MNHEY, CDR2 SVGAGI. J was trimmed by 10 bases and V by 6 bases; bases with no gene match: 5. The CDR3 covers 12 residues. The CDR3 sequence: CASRTRGREQFF. The CDR3 coding sequence is TGTGCCAGCAGGACGCGCGGGAGGGAGCAGTTCTTC.

This rearrangement joins TRBV3-1 (or the pseudogene TRBV3-2) to TRBJ2-1; either TRBD1 or TRBD2 may fit D (6 bases each). The CDR3 covers 14 residues. Trimming stripped 5 bases from V and 7 bases from J, with 15 bases between. Germline V gives CDR1 LGHDT, CDR2 YNNKEL (reference sequence). The CDR3 loop reads CASSYRGAGNEQFF. CDR3 sequence (DNA): TGTGCCAGCAGCTATAGGGGGGCCGGGAATGAGCAGTTCTTC.